The rows below give T cell receptor beta chains drawn from one sample of a study of T-cell reconstitution after alpha-beta-depleted transplantation in children. TCRdb re-derived calls from the PCR reads in MiXCR, one entry per CDR3 protein. Seen here are around 130,000 distinct CDR3 sequences, about 9.5% observed once, and the top ten hold 24%. The sample in question was PBMCs, mostly from graft donor cells, obtained 180 days after TCRalphabeta/CD19-depleted stem cell transplant. Every receptor here comes from a girl in the first two years of life who had a stem cell transplant for combined immunodeficiency, so the T cells may come from the graft donor. Each CDR3 is given with its conserved first and last residue. A D gene is named only where the DNA matches it firmly. For some rows the clone size is stated as once, few or many, or as a class when expanded; others skip it.

TRBV5-1,NA,NA,TRBJ2-7,TGCGCCAGCAGTGGGGCAGGGCACTCCTACGAGCAGTACTTC,CASSGAGHSYEQYF
TRBV7-6,NA,NA,TRBJ2-1,TGTGCCAGCAGCTTATTTGGGGGGGGGCCGGGAAATGAGCAGTTCTTC,CASSLFGGGPGNEQFF
TRBV29-1,NA,few,TRBJ1-2,TGCAGCGTTGACAACAGAGGATATGGCTACACCTTC,CSVDNRGYGYTF
TRBV4-3,NA,NA,TRBJ2-2,TGCGCCAGCAGCCAAGGTCACGGTGGGGACACCGGGGAGCTGTTTTTT,CASSQGHGGDTGELFF
TRBV18,NA,few,TRBJ1-1,TGTGCCAGCTCACGACTAAGGACCACTGAAGCTTTCTTT,CASSRLRTTEAFF
TRBV20-1,TRBD1,NA,TRBJ2-3,TGCAGTGCTCTTACTCAGGGGGGCACAGATACGCAGTATTTT,CSALTQGGTDTQYF
TRBV5-1,NA,many,TRBJ2-2,TGCGCCAGCAGCTGGGGTACCGGGGAGCTGTTTTTT,CASSWGTGELFF
TRBV20-1,NA,few,TRBJ1-3,TGCAGTGCTAGAGGTTCCCCAGGGTGGGGAAACACCATATATTTT,CSARGSPGWGNTIYF
TRBV7-2,NA,many,TRBJ2-4,TGTGCCAGCAGTCCGTCCCTAGCCAAAAACATTCAGTACTTC,CASSPSLAKNIQYF
TRBV28,TRBD1,many,TRBJ2-7,TGTGCCAGCAGTCAGACAGGGACCTCCTACGAGCAGTACTTC,CASSQTGTSYEQYF
TRBV7-9,NA,few,TRBJ2-7,TGTGCCAGCAGCTTTGTCAACTACGAGCAGTACTTC,CASSFVNYEQYF
TRBV20-1,NA,few,TRBJ2-2,TGCAGTGCCCCGCGGACAGCAACCGGGGAGCTGTTTTTT,CSAPRTATGELFF
TRBV27,NA,few,TRBJ2-5,TGTGCCAGCAGCATCAGGGTGGGTGAGACCCAGTACTTC,CASSIRVGETQYF
TRBV7-2,NA,few,TRBJ2-5,TGTGCCAGCAGCTCTGTAGGAGGTCAAGAGACCCAGTACTTC,CASSSVGGQETQYF
TRBV5-1,TRBD2,few,TRBJ2-7,TGCGCCAGCAGCCCTAGCGGGATTGCCTCCTACGAGCAGTACTTC,CASSPSGIASYEQYF
TRBV20-1,NA,few,TRBJ1-1,TGCAGTGCAAGGGTGCGGGGGAGAGCTTTCTTT,CSARVRGRAFF
TRBV20-1,NA,NA,TRBJ1-5,TGCAGTGCTAGGGGTCACCCTGGTAGATATAGCAATCAGCCCCAGCATTTT,CSARGHPGRYSNQPQHF
TRBV20-1,TRBD2,few,TRBJ2-7,TGCAGTGCTGGGGGACTAGCGGACATGTCCTACGAGCAGTACTTC,CSAGGLADMSYEQYF
TRBV4-1,NA,NA,TRBJ2-3,TGCGCCAGCAGCCAAACGTCAATCGCAGATACGCAGTATTTT,CASSQTSIADTQYF
TRBV18,TRBD2,NA,TRBJ2-2,TGTGCCAGCTCACAATCGCCGGGACTAGTAACCGGGGAGCTGTTTTTT,CASSQSPGLVTGELFF
TRBV12-3/TRBV12-4,TRBD1,NA,TRBJ2-5,TGTGCCAGCAGTTCCCCGGACAGGGGGCAAGAGACCCAGTACTTC,CASSSPDRGQETQYF
TRBV15,NA,NA,TRBJ2-5,TGTGCCACCAGCAGAGACCTTCCGGGACCGCACCAAGAGGCCCAGTACTTC,CATSRDLPGPHQEAQYF
TRBV20-1,TRBD1,many,TRBJ2-1,TGCAGTGCTAGAGATCCCGGGACAGGGGGAAATGAGCAGTTCTTC,CSARDPGTGGNEQFF
TRBV9,NA,many,TRBJ2-1,TGTGCCAGCAGCGTCGGAGACAGGTACAATGAGCAGTTCTTC,CASSVGDRYNEQFF
TRBV5-1,TRBD1,NA,TRBJ1-2,TGCGCCAGCAGCTTGGATCAACAGGGGACGGATAACACCTTC,CASSLDQQGTDNTF
TRBV5-1,NA,few,TRBJ2-1,TGCGCCAGCAGCATAAGCGCAAACTCCTACAATGAGCAGTTCTTC,CASSISANSYNEQFF
TRBV6-2/TRBV6-3,NA,NA,TRBJ2-7,TGTGCCAGCAGTTACTCGTTGACGAGACAAGGACTCCGCAGACCTTACGAGCAGTACTTC,CASSYSLTRQGLRRPYEQYF
TRBV29-1,NA,NA,TRBJ1-2,TGCAGCGTTTTCCCAGGGAGCAACTATGGCTACACCTTC,CSVFPGSNYGYTF
TRBV11-2,NA,NA,TRBJ2-5,TGTGCCAGCAGCACCCGGAGGGGCCAAAGAGAGACCCAGTACTTC,CASSTRRGQRETQYF
TRBV7-2,NA,NA,TRBJ2-2,TGTGCCAGCAGCTTAAGGCCAGCCGGGGAGCTGTTTTTT,CASSLRPAGELFF
TRBV12-3/TRBV12-4,NA,few,TRBJ1-2,TGTGCCAGCAGAAAACTCAGGGGAGCGCGCTATGGCTACACCTTC,CASRKLRGARYGYTF
TRBV3-1,TRBD1,few,TRBJ1-6,TGTGCCAGCAGCCGCAGGGGGAGTGATTCACCCCTCCACTTT,CASSRRGSDSPLHF
TRBV20-1,TRBD2,many,TRBJ2-5,TGCAGTGCTAGGCTAGCGGGGAGGTACCAAGAGACCCAGTACTTC,CSARLAGRYQETQYF
TRBV12-3/TRBV12-4,TRBD1,NA,TRBJ2-7,TGTGCCAGCAGACCCGGGACAGCCTACGAGCAGTACTTC,CASRPGTAYEQYF
TRBV12-3/TRBV12-4,TRBD2,few,TRBJ2-6,TGTGCCAGCAGTTTTAATGGCGGGGGGGTCTCTGGGGCCAACGTCCTGACTTTC,CASSFNGGGVSGANVLTF
TRBV20-1,NA,many,TRBJ2-3,TGCAGTGCTAGAGAAGCTGCCCCAGATACGCAGTATTTT,CSAREAAPDTQYF
TRBV20-1,NA,few,TRBJ2-2,TGCAGTGCTAGAGATCTAAGGGCCGGGGAGCTGTTTTTT,CSARDLRAGELFF
TRBV7-9,NA,NA,TRBJ2-7,TGTGCCAGCAGCCTGGACGGGAAAAGCTCCTACGAGCAGTACTTC,CASSLDGKSSYEQYF
TRBV24-1,TRBD2,few,TRBJ2-2,TGTGCCACCAGTGACTTACCTTACCTTCCAGGGCGGGAGTTTAACGGGGAGCTGTTTTTT,CATSDLPYLPGREFNGELFF
TRBV29-1,TRBD2,few,TRBJ2-1,TGCAGCGTTGTAGCGGGGGCCCGGCTTGTCTTCAATGAGCAGTTCTTC,CSVVAGARLVFNEQFF
TRBV10-3,TRBD1,many,TRBJ2-5,TGTGCCATCAGTGCCTACAGGGGCTTGGAGACCCAGTACTTC,CAISAYRGLETQYF
TRBV24-1,NA,NA,TRBJ2-2,TGTGCCACCAGTGATTGGGACCGATCTAAGAACACCGGGGAGCTGTTTTTT,CATSDWDRSKNTGELFF
TRBV7-2,NA,few,TRBJ2-2,TGTGCCAGCAGCCCGGGTAGGGAGCTGTTTTTT,CASSPGRELFF
TRBV12-3/TRBV12-4,TRBD2,many,TRBJ2-1,TGTGCCAGCAGTCTAGCGGGAGGCTACAATGAGCAGTTCTTC,CASSLAGGYNEQFF
TRBV29-1,TRBD2,few,TRBJ2-3,TGCAGCGTTGACCCCCTACTGGGTAGCGGGCGATACACAGATACGCAGTATTTT,CSVDPLLGSGRYTDTQYF
TRBV12-3/TRBV12-4,TRBD1,few,TRBJ2-3,TGTGCCAGCAGCCACAGGGGGTATGCCCTCACAGATACGCAGTATTTT,CASSHRGYALTDTQYF
TRBV20-1,TRBD2,few,TRBJ2-5,TGCAGTGCTAGCCGCTGGGCGGGAGATGGAGAGACCCAGTACTTC,CSASRWAGDGETQYF
TRBV5-1,TRBD1,many,TRBJ2-7,TGCGCCAGCAGCTTGAGTGGGACAGGGACCTACGAGCAGTACTTC,CASSLSGTGTYEQYF
TRBV7-3,TRBD1,NA,TRBJ1-1,TGTGCCAGCAGTTGGGGACAGGTTACGTTTTGGGATGAAGCTTTCTTT,CASSWGQVTFWDEAFF
TRBV29-1,TRBD1,few,TRBJ2-1,TGCAGCGGCGGGACAGGGGGCTACAATGAGCAGTTCTTC,CSGGTGGYNEQFF
TRBV5-6,TRBD1,many,TRBJ2-5,TGTGCCAGCAGCAAGGACAGGGCTGGCCAAGAGACCCAGTACTTC,CASSKDRAGQETQYF
TRBV7-9,NA,NA,TRBJ2-1,TGTGCCAGCAGCTTAAACCCGATCACCTACAATGAGCAGTTCTTC,CASSLNPITYNEQFF
TRBV6-5,TRBD1,NA,TRBJ2-7,TGTGCCAGCAGTTACTTAGGACAGGGAACCTACGAGCAGTACTTC,CASSYLGQGTYEQYF
TRBV5-4,NA,few,TRBJ2-3,TGTGCCAGCAGCTTGGAACAGGGCACAGATACGCAGTATTTT,CASSLEQGTDTQYF
TRBV4-3,TRBD1,many,TRBJ2-5,TGCGCCAGCAGCCAAGCCGGGGACAGGGGGGCCCAGTACTTC,CASSQAGDRGAQYF
TRBV5-5,TRBD2,NA,TRBJ2-2,TGTGCCAGCAGCTTGGACCTAGCGGGAGCGTACACCGGGGAGCTGTTTTTT,CASSLDLAGAYTGELFF
TRBV27,NA,NA,TRBJ1-5,TGTGCCAGCAGTTTATCCCACAGTCAGCCCCAGCATTTT,CASSLSHSQPQHF
TRBV12-3/TRBV12-4,NA,few,TRBJ1-5,TGTGCCAGCAGTGAGGACAATGTAGTCAATCAGCCCCAGCATTTT,CASSEDNVVNQPQHF
TRBV10-3,NA,few,TRBJ1-3,TGTGCCATCAGATCCCTGACAGGCCCCTCTGGAAACACCATATATTTT,CAIRSLTGPSGNTIYF